The 4 T cell receptor beta chains listed next were all sequenced from one sample in a study of blood T cell repertoires in COVID-19. Profiling relied on immunoSEQ multiplex PCR, and the TCRdb table lists in-frame clones only, not all of them. This sample has about 200,000 clones, with around 87% found just once. The material sequenced was peripheral blood. Receptors originate from a man aged 60 to 75 with acute or convalescent COVID-19.

The chain joins TRBV12-3 or TRBV12-4 to TRBJ2-7; perhaps TRBD2 as D (5 bases). There are 11 residues in the CDR3. Trimming stripped 2 bases from V and 12 bases from J, with 11 bases between. The CDR3 is CASSLLGAVYF. In DNA, the CDR3 is TGTGCCAGCAGTTTATTGGGAGCCGTGTACTTC.

The chain has TRBV7-2 and TRBJ2-7, with 14 positions matching TRBD2. The CDR3 covers 20 residues. Germline loops: CDR1 SGHTA, CDR2 FQGNSA. Trimming took 0 bases from V and 7 from J; bases not matched to a gene: 17. CDR3 amino acids: CASSLAPHSLWTSGGHEQYF. CDR3 DNA: TGTGCCAGCAGCTTAGCGCCCCACTCTCTATGGACTAGCGGGGGGCATGAGCAGTACTTC. Drawing the rest from reference TRBV7-2 and TRBJ2-7, the complete variable domain is GAGVSQSPSNKVTEKGKDVELRCDPISGHTALYWYRQSLGQGLEFLIYFQGNSAPDKSGLPSDRFSAERTGGSVSTLTIQRTQQEDSAVYLCASSLAPHSLWTSGGHEQYFGPGTRLTVT.

The chain recombines TRBV7-2 with TRBJ1-5; 12 positions match TRBD1. The CDR3 covers 17 residues. J lost 2 bases, V lost 3 bases, and 5 bases had no gene match. Germline CDR1 is SGHTA and CDR2 is FQGNSA. The CDR3 here is CASSLGQGAQGNQPQHF. In nucleotides, the CDR3 is TGTGCCAGCAGCTTGGGACAGGGGGCGCAGGGCAATCAGCCCCAGCATTTT.

CDR3 sequence reads: CASRRSRGWDNSPLHF. CDR3 sequence (DNA): TGTGCCAGCAGGCGGAGCAGGGGTTGGGATAATTCACCCCTCCACTTT. The gene calls are TRBV11-2 and TRBJ1-6, with D perhaps TRBD1 (6 bases). CDR3 size: 16 residues. Germline V CDR1 and CDR2: SGHAT, FQNNGV. V was clipped by 6 bases and J by 5 bases, with 17 bases between them.